A single sample gave rise to the 6 T cell receptor beta chains below, sequenced in a study of blood T cell repertoires in COVID-19. The assay was immunoSEQ multiplex PCR, and TCRdb's table has in-frame clones only and misses some. The table includes 150,000 or so clones, about 87% detected once. The sample was peripheral blood. These receptors all come from a woman aged 50 to 60 with acute or convalescent COVID-19.

This CDR3 reads CASSHGTVPYEQYF. The CDR3 nucleotides are TGCGCCAGCAGCCACGGGACAGTACCCTACGAGCAGTACTTC. V gene TRBV10-1 combines with J gene TRBJ2-7; 7 positions match TRBD1. CDR3 length: 14 amino acids. Germline values: CDR1 WNHNN, CDR2 SYGVQD (reference sequence). V dropped 6 bases and J dropped 2; count of bases not matched to a gene: 7.

This clone was picked up many times. This chain connects TRBV16 to TRBJ2-7; 7 nucleotides match TRBD1. The CDR3 contains 13 residues. Germline-derived CDR1 and CDR2 are KGHSY and FQNENV. Trimming cost V 3 bases and J 5 bases; bases outside gene matches: 4. This chain's CDR3 is CASSHSQGNEQYF. The CDR3 coding sequence is TGTGCCAGCAGCCACTCACAGGGGAACGAGCAGTACTTC.

The chain has TRBV5-1 and TRBJ2-1, with 10 bases that match TRBD2. CDR3 size: 16 residues. The germline V gene has CDR1 SGHRS and CDR2 YFSETQ. The junction had 9 bases not matched to a gene; V was cut back by 1 base and J by 8 bases. Written as DNA, the CDR3 is TGCGCCAGCAGCTTGCTAGCGGGAGTGGGGGGCGATGAGCAGTTCTTC. Protein: CASSLLAGVGGDEQFF. Looking up the rest from reference TRBV5-1 and TRBJ2-1 gives the full variable domain: KAGVTQTPRYLIKTRGQQVTLSCSPISGHRSVSWYQQTPGQGLQFLFEYFSETQRNKGNFPGRFSGRQFSNSRSEMNVSTLELGDSALYLCASSLLAGVGGDEQFFGPGTRLTVL.

This CDR3 reads CASSLVQGKTEAFF. The DNA for the CDR3 is TGTGCCAGCAGCTTAGTCCAGGGTAAGACTGAAGCTTTCTTT. J is TRBJ1-1 and V is TRBV7-2; tentative D call: TRBD1 (5 bases). V was shortened by 1 base and J by 5 bases, with 11 bases between the two germline ends. This CDR3 spans 14 amino acids. Germline V gene sequence: CDR1 SGHTA, CDR2 FQGNSA.

This chain connects TRBV5-5 to TRBJ1-6; D remains ambiguous. Germline V gene data show CDR1 as SGHKS and CDR2 as YYEKEE (reference sequence). CDR3 length: 13 amino acids. Trimming removed 7 bases from V and 10 bases from J, with 15 bases in between. The CDR3 region has the DNA TGTGCCAGCTTTGAGGCGGCCGGGTCACCCCTCCACTTT. It yields the protein CASFEAAGSPLHF.

The gene calls are TRBV3-1 (or the pseudogene TRBV3-2) and TRBJ1-2; tentative D call: TRBD1 (6 bases). The V and J ends lost 0 bases and 4 bases respectively, with 21 bases between them. Germline V lookup: CDR1 LGHDT, CDR2 YNNKEL (reference sequence). CDR3 length: 18 amino acids. The CDR3 DNA is TGTGCCAGCAGCCAAGACCCGGACAGCCTCCTATACCTCTATGGCTACACCTTC. Its translation: CASSQDPDSLLYLYGYTF.